The clone carrying this TCR beta chain showed up many times. TCRdb independently ran MiXCR on the RACE reads; one entry per CDR3 protein. The sample holds about 65,000 distinct CDR3 sequences, 5.5% to 7.5% seen once. These data are taken from a study of human T cells and chemical hapten exposure. The CDR3 consists of 15 residues. Germline V CDR1 and CDR2: MNHEY, SVGAGI. V was shortened by 5 bases and J by 2 bases, with 16 bases between the two germline ends. The sample's time point: healthy volunteer bleed at 6 weeks. Whole blood that had not been fractionated was the source of extracted total RNA. The V and J genes are TRBV6-5 and TRBJ2-7; the D is unclear. The source of this sequence is a female donor in good health. Some clones in this sample may be carry-over from other donors' samples. Sequencing was performed on whole blood. CDR3 residues: CASSPLGVDTYEQYF. As DNA, the CDR3 is TGTGCCAGCAGTCCCCTAGGTGTTGACACCTACGAGCAGTACTTC.